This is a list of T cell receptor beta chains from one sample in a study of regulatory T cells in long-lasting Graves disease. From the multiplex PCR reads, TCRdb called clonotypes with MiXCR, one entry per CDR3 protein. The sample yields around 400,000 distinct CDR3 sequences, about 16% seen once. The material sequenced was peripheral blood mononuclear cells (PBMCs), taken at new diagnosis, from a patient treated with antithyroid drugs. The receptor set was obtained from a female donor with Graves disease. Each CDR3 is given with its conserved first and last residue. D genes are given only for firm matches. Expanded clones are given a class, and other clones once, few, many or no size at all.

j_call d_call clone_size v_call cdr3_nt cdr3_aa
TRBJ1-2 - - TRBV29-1 TGCAGCGTTGTATGGGGGCCCTATGGCTACACCTTC CSVVWGPYGYTF
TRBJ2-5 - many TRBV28 TGTGCCAGCAGTATCCCCGCCGACAGGCAAGAGACCCAGTACTTC CASSIPADRQETQYF
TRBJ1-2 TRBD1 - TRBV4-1 TGCGCCAGCAGCCAACCCGACAGGGTCTATGGCTACACCTTC CASSQPDRVYGYTF
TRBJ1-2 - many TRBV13 TGTGCCAGCAGCTTCTATCAGGGGAACTATGGCTACACCTTC CASSFYQGNYGYTF
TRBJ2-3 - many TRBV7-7 TGTGCTAGCAGCTTAGGAGGACTGTCTAGCACAGATACGCAGTATTTT CASSLGGLSSTDTQYF
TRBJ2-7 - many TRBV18 TGTGCCAGCTCACCACGTATGGACGAGCAGTACTTC CASSPRMDEQYF
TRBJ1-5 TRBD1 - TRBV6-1 TGTGCCAGCAGAAGGACAGGGGGCGAGCCCCAGCATTTT CASRRTGGEPQHF
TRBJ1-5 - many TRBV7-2 TGTGCCAGCTCGGACGGAGGGAGCAATCAGCCCCAGCATTTT CASSDGGSNQPQHF
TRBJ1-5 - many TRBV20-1 TGCAGTGCTAGAGACGCGGGGAATAGCAATCAGCCCCAGCATTTT CSARDAGNSNQPQHF
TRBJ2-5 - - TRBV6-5 TGTGCCAGCAGTTACTGGACTACAGGGAAACAAGAGACCCAGTACTTC CASSYWTTGKQETQYF